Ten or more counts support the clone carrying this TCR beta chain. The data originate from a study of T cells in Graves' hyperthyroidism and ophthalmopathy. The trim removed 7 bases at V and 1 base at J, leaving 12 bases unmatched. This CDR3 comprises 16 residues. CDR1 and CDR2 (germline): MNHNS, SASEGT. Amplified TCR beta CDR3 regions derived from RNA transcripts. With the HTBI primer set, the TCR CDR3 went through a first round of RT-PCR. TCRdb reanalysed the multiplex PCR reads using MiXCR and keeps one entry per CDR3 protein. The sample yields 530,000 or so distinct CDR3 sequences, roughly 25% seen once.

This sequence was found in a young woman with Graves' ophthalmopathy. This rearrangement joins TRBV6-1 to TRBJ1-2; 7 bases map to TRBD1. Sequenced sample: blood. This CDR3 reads CASTNWRGLRNYGYTF. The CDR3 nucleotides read TGTGCCAGCACCAATTGGAGGGGGCTGCGTAACTATGGCTACACCTTC.